This TCR beta chain was observed in a study of cytomegalovirus exposure and HLA in healthy donors. Points from the study as a whole: Near-uniform donor sequencing depth was presumed by presence/absence analyses. Across donors, most TCRs were seen rarely, yet some public ones were widespread. For TCR beta chains, V- and J-gene trimming was later linked to a missense DCLRE1C variant.

Primers included in the PCR were 60 Vbeta and 13 Jbeta primers. Generated by immunoSEQ multiplex PCR, the TCRdb table keeps only in-frame clones and is missing some. The ten most abundant clones cover under 3.5% of a sample with roughly 140,000 clones. Concerning this clone itself: The antigen is undetermined.

The TCR sequence derives from a man in his forties in good health and CMV-seronegative. Sequencing was carried out using PBMCs.

CDR3 sequence: CASSPRRGANTGELFF. Here the CDR3 DNA reads TGTGCCAGCAGCCCGAGGAGGGGCGCGAACACCGGGGAGCTGTTTTTT. This chain joins TRBV9 and TRBJ2-2, with D perhaps matching TRBD2 (6 bases). V was shortened by 4 bases and J by 0 bases, with 13 bases between the two germline ends. This CDR3 has 16 residues. Germline V gene lookup returns CDR1 SGDLS and CDR2 YYNGEE.